These 6 T cell receptor beta chains originate from one sample sequenced in a study of shared T cell receptors in the human thymus. Using immunoSEQ multiplex PCR, the repertoire was profiled, and TCRdb retains in-frame clones only, with some absent. The table lists over 450,000 clones, approximately 80% of them singletons. These data were also filed under a second study, of human thymus T cells.

Sequenced: thymocytes. The receptors originated from a boy under two years old with a congenital heart defect.

The CDR3 region has the DNA TGTGCCAGCAGCTTAGGGCTCCGAGACAGGGATTTCCATGAGCAGTTCTTC. This translates into CASSLGLRDRDFHEQFF. The V and J genes are TRBV7-6 and TRBJ2-1, with 7 positions matching TRBD1. The germline V gene encodes CDR1 SGHVS and CDR2 FNYEAQ. This CDR3 contains 17 residues. Trimming at V came to 1 base and at J to 8 bases, leaving 14 bases not matched to a gene.

The chain combines TRBV6-1 with TRBJ2-7; 9 nucleotides align to TRBD1. Germline loops: CDR1 MNHNS, CDR2 SASEGT. With V trimmed by 4 bases and J by 2 bases, 3 bases remained unmatched. This CDR3 has 14 amino acids. CDR3 loop: CASSGDRDAYEQYF. CDR3 DNA sequence: TGTGCCAGCAGTGGGGACAGGGACGCCTACGAGCAGTACTTC.

This sequence joins TRBV7-9 and TRBJ2-7, with 7 bases fitting TRBD1. After removal of 5 bases from V and 2 bases from J, the junction contained 6 bases not matched to a gene. Germline-derived CDR1 and CDR2 are SEHNR and FQNEAQ (reference sequence). The CDR3 runs to 14 residues. CDR3 protein: CASSTDRNPYEQYF. In nucleotides, the CDR3 is TGTGCCAGCAGCACGGACAGGAACCCCTACGAGCAGTACTTC.

The genes are TRBV27 and TRBJ2-2, with 10 nucleotides matching TRBD2. The germline gives CDR1 MNHEY, CDR2 SMNVEV (reference sequence). This CDR3 comprises 16 residues. V shed 6 bases and J 7 bases; nucleotides not matched to a gene: 11. CDR3 protein: CASSRTAGGPGGELFF. In nucleotides, the CDR3 is TGTGCCAGCAGCAGAACAGCGGGAGGGCCGGGCGGGGAGCTGTTTTTT.

This sequence joins TRBV7-2 and TRBJ2-7; D is possibly TRBD2 (6 bases). The V gene's germline CDR1 is SGHTA and CDR2 FQGNSA. The CDR3 length is 15 residues. Trimming left V 5 bases short and J 3 bases short, with 17 bases between. This CDR3 reads CASSPPAGTRYEQYF. In DNA, the CDR3 is TGTGCCAGCAGCCCTCCCGCGGGGACGCGCTACGAGCAGTACTTC.

The chain has TRBV18 and TRBJ2-4; TRBD2 matches at 14 bases. The CDR3 is 18 residues long. J was trimmed by 3 bases and V by 3 bases; bases with no gene match: 7. CDR1 is KGHSH and CDR2 is LQKENI in the germline V gene. In DNA form, the CDR3 reads TGTGCCAGCTCACCCGGGACTAGCGGGAGTATTGTCAAAAACATTCAGTACTTC. This codes for CASSPGTSGSIVKNIQYF.